A selection of T cell receptor beta chains follows, all from one sample in a study of T cells in tumors after PD-1 blockade. Sequencing was performed with immunoSEQ multiplex PCR; in TCRdb, only in-frame clones are kept and a portion is missing. The repertoire holds around 50,000 clones, with 79% as singletons. The starting material was PBMCs, obtained before anti-PD-1 treatment. The receptors derive from a human donor with basal cell carcinoma. Each CDR3 is given without its conserved first and last residue. The order of the fields is V gene, J gene, clone size, CDR3 protein. The size field is filled for only some rows; it gives once, few, many or a size class.

TRBV6-6	TRBJ2-7	.	ASSPQPGTGPSYEQY
TRBV2	TRBJ2-7	.	ASRGTGVSTYEQY
TRBV4-2	TRBJ2-1	.	ASSQVSLAGVNEQF
TRBV11-1	TRBJ2-1	.	ASRDLGMYNEQF
TRBV5-6	TRBJ1-2	.	ASSRAGTVDGYT
TRBV3-1/TRBV3-2	TRBJ2-7	.	ASSQEPPTVSREQY
TRBV30	TRBJ1-4	.	AWMGDRNEKLF
TRBV6-5	TRBJ2-2	.	ASSYRDTGELF
TRBV6-6	TRBJ1-5	.	ASSVGGGLNQPQH
TRBV6-5	TRBJ2-5	once	ASTSSGRETQY
TRBV10-3	TRBJ2-7	.	AISEQGPYEQY
TRBV30	TRBJ1-1	.	AWSTGQYTEAF
TRBV2	TRBJ2-7	.	ASGGIPNSWTYEQY
TRBV7-9	TRBJ1-5	.	ASSLAIPGQGAGQPQH
TRBV5-5	TRBJ2-3	.	ASSPAGEAGVDTQY
TRBV6-6	TRBJ1-1	.	ASRDTEAF
TRBV28	TRBJ1-1	.	ASSFANTEAF
TRBV5-1	TRBJ2-2	.	ASSLSPKNTGELF
TRBV15	TRBJ2-1	few	ATSRVVDRDNEQF
TRBV4-1	TRBJ1-1	once	ASSQKGGTVEAF
TRBV2	TRBJ2-7	.	ARQRGQVSYEQY
TRBV27	TRBJ1-5	.	AKGAQGNQPQH